The present TCR beta chain was sequenced within a study of blood T cell repertoires in COVID-19. Study overall: Samples of COVID-19 (acute and convalescent) were obtained from the United States, Italy and Spain. From T cells, B-cell-depleted T cells, or PBMCs came the material, which was cDNA or gDNA.

As originally analysed: Researchers report that nucleated cell counts were estimated from reference gene primer amplification. Assay used: immunoSEQ multiplex PCR; TCRdb lists only in-frame clones, some missing. From that table come the V and J calls and clone size; the DNA was used to work out D and trimming. The table lists approximately 210,000 clones, around nine tenths of them singletons. Trimming removed 0 bases from V and 4 bases from J; junction bases left unmatched: 1. CDR1 and CDR2 from the germline V gene are LGHNA and YNFKEQ. This CDR3 is built from 15 residues. What was sequenced was peripheral blood. The chain couples TRBV4-2 to TRBJ2-3; 10 positions agree with TRBD2. The receptor was isolated from a woman between 35 and 50 years old with acute or convalescent COVID-19. This chain's CDR3 is CASSQEAGGPDTQYF. The CDR3 DNA reads TGTGCCAGCAGCCAAGAAGCGGGGGGGCCAGATACGCAGTATTTT.